The present TCR beta chain was sequenced within a study of T cells expressing NK-cell markers. In the study overall: CD3+CD56+NKG2C+, CD3+CD56+NKG2C- and CD3+CD56-NKG2C+ T cells, once sorted, supplied the TCR beta repertoires.

Reprocessing the 5' RACE reads, TCRdb reports a single entry for every CDR3 protein and omits DNA. The sample table includes about 440,000 distinct CDR3 sequences. Turning to this clonotype: Its specificity is unknown.

The CDR3 length is 14 residues. Study outcomes and limitations: Dominant NKG2C+ clonotypes in roughly 6 donors made up about 1.0-7.0% of CD8+ T cells.

The chain recombines TRBV12-3 or TRBV12-4 with TRBJ1-2; lacking DNA, the TRBD1 call made by TCRdb goes unchecked. Sequencing input: blood T cells: a sorted CD56 or NKG2C T cell subset, CD4+ or CD8+ T cells, or bulk PBMC T cells (not recorded which). The TCR comes from a woman aged 18 to 75 in good health. CDR3 region: CASSRDQGARGYTF.